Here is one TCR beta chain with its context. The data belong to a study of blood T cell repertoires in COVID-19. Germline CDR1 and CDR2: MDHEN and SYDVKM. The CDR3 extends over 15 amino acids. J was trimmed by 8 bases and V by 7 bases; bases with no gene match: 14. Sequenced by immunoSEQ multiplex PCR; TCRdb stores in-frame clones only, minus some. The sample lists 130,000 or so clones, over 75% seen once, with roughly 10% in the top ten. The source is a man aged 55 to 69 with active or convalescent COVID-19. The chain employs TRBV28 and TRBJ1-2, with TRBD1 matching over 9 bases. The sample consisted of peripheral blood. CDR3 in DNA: TGTGCCAGCACGTTCACCGGGACAGGGACTGCGGGCTACACCTTC. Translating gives CASTFTGTGTAGYTF.